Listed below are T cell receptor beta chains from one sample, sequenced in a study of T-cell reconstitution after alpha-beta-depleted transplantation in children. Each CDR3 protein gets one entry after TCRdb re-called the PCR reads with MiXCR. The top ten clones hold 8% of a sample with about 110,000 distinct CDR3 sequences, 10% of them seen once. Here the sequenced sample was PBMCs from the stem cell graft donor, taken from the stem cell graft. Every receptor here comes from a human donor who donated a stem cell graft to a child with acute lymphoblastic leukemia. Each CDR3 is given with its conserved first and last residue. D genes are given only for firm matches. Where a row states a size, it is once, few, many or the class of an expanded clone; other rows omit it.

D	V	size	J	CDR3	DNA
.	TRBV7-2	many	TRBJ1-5	CASSLSVSNQPQHF	TGTGCCAGCAGCCTCTCGGTCTCGAATCAGCCCCAGCATTTT
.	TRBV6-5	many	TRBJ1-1	CASFPGTMNTEAFF	TGTGCCAGCTTCCCCGGGACAATGAACACTGAAGCTTTCTTT
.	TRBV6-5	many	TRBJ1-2	CASSYYMGRGGYTF	TGTGCCAGCAGTTACTATATGGGGCGCGGTGGCTACACCTTC
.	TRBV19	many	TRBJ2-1	CASSITGVYNEQFF	TGTGCCAGTAGTATAACCGGGGTTTACAATGAGCAGTTCTTC
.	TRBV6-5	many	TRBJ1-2	CASSYGNYGYTF	TGTGCCAGCAGTTACGGAAACTATGGCTACACCTTC
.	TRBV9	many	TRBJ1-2	CASSSEAGGGYTF	TGTGCCAGCAGCTCAGAGGCTGGGGGCGGCTACACCTTC
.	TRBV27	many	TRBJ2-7	CASSLLDPYEQYF	TGTGCCAGCAGTTTATTGGATCCCTACGAGCAGTACTTC
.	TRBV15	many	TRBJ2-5	CATSRVRGQETQYF	TGTGCCACCAGCAGAGTTCGGGGCCAAGAGACCCAGTACTTC
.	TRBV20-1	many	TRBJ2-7	CSARKSGNAGPYEQYF	TGCAGTGCTAGGAAGTCCGGAAACGCGGGACCCTACGAGCAGTACTTC
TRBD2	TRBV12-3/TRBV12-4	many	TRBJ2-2	CASSFNSGGRANTGELFF	TGTGCCAGCAGTTTTAATAGCGGGGGCCGGGCGAACACCGGGGAGCTGTTTTTT
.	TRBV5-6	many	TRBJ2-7	CASSLASYEQYF	TGTGCCAGCAGCTTGGCTTCCTACGAGCAGTACTTC
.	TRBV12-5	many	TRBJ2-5	CASGLGPGTLGETQYF	TGTGCTAGTGGTTTGGGCCCCGGGACTTTGGGAGAGACCCAGTACTTC
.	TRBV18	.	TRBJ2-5	CASSPPGSLGETQYF	TGTGCCAGCTCACCACCAGGCTCCCTCGGAGAGACCCAGTACTTC
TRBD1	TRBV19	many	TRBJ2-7	CASSMGTGGPYEQYF	TGTGCCAGTAGTATGGGGACAGGGGGACCCTACGAGCAGTACTTC
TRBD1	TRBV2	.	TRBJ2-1	CASSEVGGQGRNEQFF	TGTGCCAGCAGTGAAGTGGGGGGACAGGGTAGGAATGAGCAGTTCTTC
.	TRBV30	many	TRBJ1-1	CAWKLGSGGTEAFF	TGTGCCTGGAAACTTGGCAGCGGCGGCACTGAAGCTTTCTTT
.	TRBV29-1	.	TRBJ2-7	CSVDDGYEQYF	TGCAGCGTTGACGACGGCTACGAGCAGTACTTC
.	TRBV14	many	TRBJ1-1	CASSQDRLTEAFF	TGTGCCAGCAGCCAAGACCGGCTCACCGAAGCTTTCTTT
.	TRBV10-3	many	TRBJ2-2	CAISEKDYSNTGELFF	TGTGCCATCAGTGAAAAGGACTATTCGAACACCGGGGAGCTGTTTTTT
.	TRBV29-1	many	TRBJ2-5	CSVHRGGGETQYF	TGCAGCGTTCACAGGGGCGGAGGGGAGACCCAGTACTTC
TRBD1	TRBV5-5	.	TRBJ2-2	CASSTGQGKAGELFF	TGTGCCAGCAGCACCGGACAGGGCAAGGCCGGGGAGCTGTTTTTT
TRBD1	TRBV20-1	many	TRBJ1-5	CSARAQQGLGQPQHF	TGCAGTGCTAGAGCTCAACAGGGGTTGGGTCAGCCCCAGCATTTT
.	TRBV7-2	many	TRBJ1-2	CASIFPGRNNYGYTF	TGTGCCAGCATCTTCCCGGGACGCAATAACTATGGCTACACCTTC
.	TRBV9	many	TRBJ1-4	CASSVGPGVGKLFF	TGTGCCAGCAGCGTAGGACCGGGGGTCGGAAAACTGTTTTTT
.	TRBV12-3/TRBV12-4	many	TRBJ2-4	CASSLPGRLAKNIQYF	TGTGCCAGCAGTTTACCTGGAAGACTAGCCAAAAACATTCAGTACTTC
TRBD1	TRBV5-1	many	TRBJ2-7	CASSPGTGRTYEQYF	TGCGCCAGCAGCCCGGGGACAGGGAGGACCTACGAGCAGTACTTC
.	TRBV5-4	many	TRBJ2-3	CASTAGLSVDTQYF	TGTGCCAGCACCGCAGGGCTCTCGGTGGATACGCAGTATTTT
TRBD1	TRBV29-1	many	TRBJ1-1	CSVGRTGRNTEAFF	TGCAGCGTTGGTAGGACAGGGAGGAACACTGAAGCTTTCTTT
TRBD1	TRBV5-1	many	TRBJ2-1	CASSGGQTYNEQFF	TGCGCCAGCAGCGGGGGACAGACTTACAATGAGCAGTTCTTC
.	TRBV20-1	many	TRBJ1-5	CSAAPPSNQPQHF	TGCAGTGCCGCGCCACCCAGCAATCAGCCCCAGCATTTT
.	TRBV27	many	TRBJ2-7	CASSLIGGSYEQYF	TGTGCCAGCAGTTTAATTGGGGGATCCTACGAGCAGTACTTC
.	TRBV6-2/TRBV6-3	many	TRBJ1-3	CASGDNSGNTIYF	TGTGCCAGCGGGGACAACTCTGGAAACACCATATATTTT
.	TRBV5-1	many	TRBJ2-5	CASSLNTGATETQYF	TGCGCCAGCAGCTTAAATACAGGAGCGACGGAGACCCAGTACTTC
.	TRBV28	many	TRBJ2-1	CASSFIGLASDEQFF	TGTGCCAGCAGTTTCATAGGGCTAGCTTCCGATGAGCAGTTCTTC
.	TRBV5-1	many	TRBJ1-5	CASSPGHPENQPQHF	TGCGCCAGCAGTCCGGGGCACCCAGAGAATCAGCCCCAGCATTTT
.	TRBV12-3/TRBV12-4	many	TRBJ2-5	CASSLNGKGTQYF	TGTGCCAGCAGTTTAAACGGGAAAGGGACCCAGTACTTC
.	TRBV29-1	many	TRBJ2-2	CSVDSLSPGELFF	TGCAGCGTTGACTCGTTAAGTCCCGGGGAGCTGTTTTTT
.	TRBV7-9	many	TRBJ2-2	CASSLYTGELFF	TGTGCCAGCAGCTTATACACCGGGGAGCTGTTTTTT
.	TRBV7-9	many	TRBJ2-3	CASSLVRESDTQYF	TGTGCCAGCAGCTTAGTGAGGGAGTCCGATACGCAGTATTTT
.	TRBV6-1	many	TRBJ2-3	CASSERPGGPDTQYF	TGTGCCAGCAGTGAACGGCCGGGGGGCCCAGATACGCAGTATTTT